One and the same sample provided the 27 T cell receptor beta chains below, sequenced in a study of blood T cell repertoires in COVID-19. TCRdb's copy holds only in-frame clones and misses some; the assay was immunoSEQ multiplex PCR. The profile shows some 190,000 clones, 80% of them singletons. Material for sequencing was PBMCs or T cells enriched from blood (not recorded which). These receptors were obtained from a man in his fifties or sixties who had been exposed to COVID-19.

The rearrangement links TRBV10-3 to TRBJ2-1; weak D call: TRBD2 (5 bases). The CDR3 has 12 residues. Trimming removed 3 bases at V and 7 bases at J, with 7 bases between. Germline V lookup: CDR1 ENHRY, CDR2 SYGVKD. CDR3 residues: CAISDGVNEQFF. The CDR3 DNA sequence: TGTGCCATCAGTGACGGGGTAAATGAGCAGTTCTTC.

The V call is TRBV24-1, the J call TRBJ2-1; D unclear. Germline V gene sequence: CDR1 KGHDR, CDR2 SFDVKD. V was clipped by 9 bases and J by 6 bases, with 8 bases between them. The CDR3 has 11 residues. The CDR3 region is CATGRFNEQFF. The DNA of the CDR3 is TGTGCCACCGGTCGGTTCAATGAGCAGTTCTTC.

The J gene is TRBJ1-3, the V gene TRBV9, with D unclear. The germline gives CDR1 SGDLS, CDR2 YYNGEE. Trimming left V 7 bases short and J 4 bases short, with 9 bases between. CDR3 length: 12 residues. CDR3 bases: TGTGCCAGCGGCCCATCGGGAAACACCATATATTTT. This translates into CASGPSGNTIYF.

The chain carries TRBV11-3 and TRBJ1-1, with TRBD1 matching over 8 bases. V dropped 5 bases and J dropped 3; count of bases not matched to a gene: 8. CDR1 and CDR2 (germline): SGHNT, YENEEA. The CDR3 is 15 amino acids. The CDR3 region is CASSARQGRHTEAFF. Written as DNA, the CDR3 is TGTGCCAGCAGCGCGCGACAGGGGAGGCACACTGAAGCTTTCTTT.

Here the CDR3 DNA reads TGTGCCAGCAGCTCCGGGACAGGAAACACCGGGGAGCTGTTTTTT. As protein: CASSSGTGNTGELFF. The chain carries TRBV5-8 and TRBJ2-2, with TRBD1 identical over 8 bases. The germline V gene encodes CDR1 SGHTS and CDR2 YDEGEE. Trimming removed 3 bases from V and 2 bases from J; junction bases left unmatched: 3. The CDR3 sequence is 15 residues long.

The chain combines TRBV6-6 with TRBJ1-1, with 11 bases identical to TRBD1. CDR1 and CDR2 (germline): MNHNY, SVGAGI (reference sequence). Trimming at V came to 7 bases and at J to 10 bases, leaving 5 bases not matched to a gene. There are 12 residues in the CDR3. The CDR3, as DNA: TGTGCCAGCACCTGGACAGGGGGCGCAGCTTTCTTT. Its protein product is CASTWTGGAAFF.

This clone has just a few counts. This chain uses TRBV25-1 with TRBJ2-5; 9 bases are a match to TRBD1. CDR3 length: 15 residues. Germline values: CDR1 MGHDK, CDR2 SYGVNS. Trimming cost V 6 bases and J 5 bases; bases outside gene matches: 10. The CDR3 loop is CASSKQGASGETQYF. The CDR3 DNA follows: TGTGCCAGCAGCAAACAGGGGGCGAGTGGGGAGACCCAGTACTTC.

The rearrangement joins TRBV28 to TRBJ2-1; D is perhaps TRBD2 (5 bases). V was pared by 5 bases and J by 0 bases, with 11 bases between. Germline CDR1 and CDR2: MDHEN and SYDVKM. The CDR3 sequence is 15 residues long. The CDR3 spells CASSETISSYNEQFF. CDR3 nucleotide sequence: TGTGCCAGCAGTGAGACTATCAGCTCCTACAATGAGCAGTTCTTC.

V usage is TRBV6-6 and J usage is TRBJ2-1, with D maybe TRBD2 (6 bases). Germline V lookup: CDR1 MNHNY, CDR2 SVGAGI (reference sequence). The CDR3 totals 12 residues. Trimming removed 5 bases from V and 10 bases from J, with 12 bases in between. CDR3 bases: TGTGCCAGCAGTACCCCTGCGGGAGAGCAGTTCTTC. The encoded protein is CASSTPAGEQFF.

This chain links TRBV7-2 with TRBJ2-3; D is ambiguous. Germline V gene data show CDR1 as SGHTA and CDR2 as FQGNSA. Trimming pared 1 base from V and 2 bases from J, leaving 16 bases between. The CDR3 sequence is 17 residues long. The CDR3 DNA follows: TGTGCCAGCAGCTTAGGCCGCCAAGCCAAATCCACAGATACGCAGTATTTT. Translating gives CASSLGRQAKSTDTQYF.

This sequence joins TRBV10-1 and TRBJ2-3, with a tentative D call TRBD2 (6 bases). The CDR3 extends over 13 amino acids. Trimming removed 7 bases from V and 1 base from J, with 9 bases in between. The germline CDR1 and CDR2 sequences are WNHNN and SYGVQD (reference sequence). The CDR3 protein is CASTERGTDTQYF. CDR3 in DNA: TGCGCCAGCACCGAGCGGGGCACAGATACGCAGTATTTT.

Here the CDR3 reads CASSFSGFQPQHF. The CDR3 bases are TGTGCCAGCAGTTTTTCCGGGTTTCAGCCCCAGCATTTT. The chain links TRBV28 to TRBJ1-5; D remains unclear. The CDR3 is 13 amino acids. CDR1 and CDR2 (germline): MDHEN, SYDVKM. The V and J ends lost 3 bases and 6 bases respectively, with 9 bases between them.

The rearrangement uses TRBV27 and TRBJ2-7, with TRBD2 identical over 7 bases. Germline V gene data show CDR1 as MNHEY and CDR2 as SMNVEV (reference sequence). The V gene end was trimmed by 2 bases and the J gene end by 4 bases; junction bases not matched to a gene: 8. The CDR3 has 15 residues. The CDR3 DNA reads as TGTGCCAGCAGTTTAATCGCTAGCGGAACTTACGAGCAGTACTTC. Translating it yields CASSLIASGTYEQYF.

CDR3 residues: CATLPGEKLFF. As DNA, the CDR3 is TGTGCCACCCTTCCGGGGGAAAAACTGTTTTTT. This sequence joins TRBV6-5 and TRBJ1-4; unclear D gene. V gave up 10 bases and J gave up 8 bases, with 11 bases separating them. The CDR3 is 11 residues long. Looked up from germline, CDR1 is MNHEY and CDR2 is SVGAGI.

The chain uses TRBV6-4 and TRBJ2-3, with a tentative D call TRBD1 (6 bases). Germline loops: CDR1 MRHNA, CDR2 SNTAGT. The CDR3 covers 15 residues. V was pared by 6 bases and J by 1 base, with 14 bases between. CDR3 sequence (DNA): TGTGCCAGCAGGGGACAAACCACTGGCACAGATACGCAGTATTTT. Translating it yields CASRGQTTGTDTQYF.

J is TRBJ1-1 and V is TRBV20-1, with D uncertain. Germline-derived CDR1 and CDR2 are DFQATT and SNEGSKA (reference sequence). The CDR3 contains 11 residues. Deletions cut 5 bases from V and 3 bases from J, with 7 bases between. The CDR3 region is CSASVDTEAFF. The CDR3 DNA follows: TGCAGTGCTTCGGTGGACACTGAAGCTTTCTTT.

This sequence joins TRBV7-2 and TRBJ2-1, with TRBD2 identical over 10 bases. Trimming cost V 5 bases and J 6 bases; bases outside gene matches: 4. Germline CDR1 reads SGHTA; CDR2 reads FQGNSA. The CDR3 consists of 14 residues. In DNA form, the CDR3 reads TGTGCCAGCAGCCGTAGCGGGAGGAGCAATGAGCAGTTCTTC. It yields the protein CASSRSGRSNEQFF.

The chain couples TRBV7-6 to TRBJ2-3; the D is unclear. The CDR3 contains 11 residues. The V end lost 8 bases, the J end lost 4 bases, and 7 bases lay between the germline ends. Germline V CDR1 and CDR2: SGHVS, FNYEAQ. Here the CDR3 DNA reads TGTGCCAGCGCGGCTTCAGATACGCAGTATTTT. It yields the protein CASAASDTQYF. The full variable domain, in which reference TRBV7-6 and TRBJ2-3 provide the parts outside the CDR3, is GAGVSQSPRYKVTKRGQDVALRCDPISGHVSLYWYRQALGQGPEFLTYFNYEAQQDKSGLPNDRFSAERPEGSISTLTIQRTEQRDSAMYRCASAASDTQYFGPGTRLTVL.

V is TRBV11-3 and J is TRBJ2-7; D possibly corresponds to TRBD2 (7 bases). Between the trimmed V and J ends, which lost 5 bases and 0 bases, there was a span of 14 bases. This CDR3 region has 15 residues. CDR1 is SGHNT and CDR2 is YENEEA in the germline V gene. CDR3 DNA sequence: TGTGCCAGCAGCCCTCGGGGGGCGCACTCCTACGAGCAGTACTTC. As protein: CASSPRGAHSYEQYF.

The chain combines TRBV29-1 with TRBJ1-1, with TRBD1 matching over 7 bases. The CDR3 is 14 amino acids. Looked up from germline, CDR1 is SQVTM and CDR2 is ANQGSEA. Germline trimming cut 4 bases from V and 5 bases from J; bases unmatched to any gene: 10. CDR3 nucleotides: TGCAGCGTTGGGGGACAGAACCGTAGGACTGAAGCTTTCTTT. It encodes CSVGGQNRRTEAFF.

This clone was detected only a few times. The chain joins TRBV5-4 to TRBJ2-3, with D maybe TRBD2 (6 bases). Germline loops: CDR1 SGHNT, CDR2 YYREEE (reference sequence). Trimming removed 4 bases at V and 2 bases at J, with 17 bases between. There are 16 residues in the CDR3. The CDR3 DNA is TGTGCCAGCAGCCAACCGGGGCTAGCGCACACAGATACGCAGTATTTT. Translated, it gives CASSQPGLAHTDTQYF.

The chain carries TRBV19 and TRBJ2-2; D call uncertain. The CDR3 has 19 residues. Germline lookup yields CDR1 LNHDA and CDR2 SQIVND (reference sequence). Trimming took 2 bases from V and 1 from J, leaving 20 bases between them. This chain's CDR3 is CASSIRLTLPTKNTGELFF. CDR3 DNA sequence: TGTGCCAGTAGTATACGGTTGACACTCCCCACCAAGAACACCGGGGAGCTGTTTTTT.

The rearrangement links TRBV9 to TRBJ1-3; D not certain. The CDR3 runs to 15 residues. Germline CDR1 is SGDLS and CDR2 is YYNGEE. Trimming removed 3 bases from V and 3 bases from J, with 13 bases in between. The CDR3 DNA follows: TGTGCCAGCAGCGCTGGGCAAACGCATGGAAACACCATATATTTT. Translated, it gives CASSAGQTHGNTIYF.

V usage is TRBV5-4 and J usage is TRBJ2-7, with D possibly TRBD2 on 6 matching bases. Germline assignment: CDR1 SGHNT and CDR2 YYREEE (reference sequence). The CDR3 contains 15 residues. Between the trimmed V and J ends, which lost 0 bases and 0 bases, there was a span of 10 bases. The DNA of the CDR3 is TGTGCCAGCAGCTTGGTGGGGGGACCCTCCTACGAGCAGTACTTC. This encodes CASSLVGGPSYEQYF.

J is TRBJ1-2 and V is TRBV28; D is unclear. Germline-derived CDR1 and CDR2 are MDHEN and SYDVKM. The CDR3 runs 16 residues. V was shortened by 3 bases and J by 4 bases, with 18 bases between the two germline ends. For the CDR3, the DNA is TGTGCCAGCAGTTTCTCGCAGCGCATCGGGGTCTATGGCTACACCTTC. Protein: CASSFSQRIGVYGYTF.

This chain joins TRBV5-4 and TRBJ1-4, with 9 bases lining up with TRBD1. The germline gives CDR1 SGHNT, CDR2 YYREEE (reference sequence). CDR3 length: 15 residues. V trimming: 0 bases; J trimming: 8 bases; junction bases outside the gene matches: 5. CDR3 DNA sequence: TGTGCCAGCAGCTTGGGGGACAGGGATCTCGAAAAACTGTTTTTT. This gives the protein CASSLGDRDLEKLFF.

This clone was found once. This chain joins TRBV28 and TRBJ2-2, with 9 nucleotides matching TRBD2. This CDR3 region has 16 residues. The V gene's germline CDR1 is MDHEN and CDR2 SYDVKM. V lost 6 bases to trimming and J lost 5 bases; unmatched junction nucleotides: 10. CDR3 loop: CASRTPTSGVTGELFF. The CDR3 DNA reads TGTGCCAGCAGGACCCCGACTAGCGGAGTTACCGGGGAGCTGTTTTTT.